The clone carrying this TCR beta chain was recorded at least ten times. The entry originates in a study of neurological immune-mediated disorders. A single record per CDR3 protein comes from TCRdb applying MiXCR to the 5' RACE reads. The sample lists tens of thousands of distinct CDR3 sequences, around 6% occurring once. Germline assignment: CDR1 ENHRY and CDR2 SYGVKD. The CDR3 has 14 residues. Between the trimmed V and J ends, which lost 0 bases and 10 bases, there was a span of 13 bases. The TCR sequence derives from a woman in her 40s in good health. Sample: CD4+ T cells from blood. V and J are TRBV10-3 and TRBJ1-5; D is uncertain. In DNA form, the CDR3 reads TGTGCCATCAGTGAGTCTGGTCACCGGACTCCCCAGCATTTT. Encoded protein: CAISESGHRTPQHF.